What follows are 14 T cell receptor beta chains derived from one specimen sequenced in a study of blood T cell repertoires in COVID-19. TCRdb's copy holds only in-frame clones and misses some; the assay was immunoSEQ multiplex PCR. The data show 250,000 to 300,000 clones, over 80% seen once. Sequences were obtained from peripheral blood. These receptors originate from a man in his 60s who had recovered from COVID-19.

This chain uses TRBV3-1 (or the pseudogene TRBV3-2) with TRBJ2-7; D possibly corresponds to TRBD1 (5 bases). Germline CDR1 and CDR2: LGHDT and YNNKEL (reference sequence). The CDR3 is 14 amino acids. The ends were cut back, 6 bases at V and 5 bases at J, with 17 bases in the middle. The CDR3 is CASSQVGRKNEQYF. The CDR3 DNA is TGTGCCAGCAGTCAGGTGGGGCGCAAGAACGAGCAGTACTTC.

The genes are TRBV27 and TRBJ2-5, with a tentative D call TRBD2 (5 bases). Germline V gives CDR1 MNHEY, CDR2 SMNVEV (reference sequence). This CDR3 is built from 13 residues. V lost 3 bases and J 5 bases, leaving 10 bases between the germline ends. CDR3 in amino acids: CASSLAGDETQYF. In DNA, the CDR3 is TGTGCCAGCAGTTTGGCCGGGGATGAGACCCAGTACTTC.

This sequence joins TRBV6-5 and TRBJ2-3; 8 nucleotides match TRBD1. V was pared by 6 bases and J by 0 bases, with 5 bases of the junction left unmatched. The germline CDR1 and CDR2 sequences are MNHEY and SVGAGI. The length of the CDR3 is 15 residues. CDR3 sequence: CASRRGQASTDTQYF. The CDR3 nucleotides are TGTGCCAGCAGAAGGGGACAGGCTAGCACAGATACGCAGTATTTT.

This chain connects TRBV29-1 to TRBJ1-1; D is uncertain. The CDR3 extends over 12 amino acids. V lost 7 bases to trimming and J lost 6 bases, with 15 bases between them. Germline CDR1 is SQVTM and CDR2 is ANQGSEA. The CDR3 spells CSGVRTSAEAFF. In DNA form, the CDR3 reads TGCAGCGGAGTTAGGACTTCGGCTGAAGCTTTCTTT. The full variable domain, in which reference TRBV29-1 and TRBJ1-1 provide the parts outside the CDR3, is SAVISQKPSRDICQRGTSLTIQCQVDSQVTMMFWYRQQPGQSLTLIATANQGSEATYESGFVIDKFPISRPNLTFSTLTVSNMSPEDSSIYLCSGVRTSAEAFFGQGTRLTVV.

The chain couples TRBV5-6 to TRBJ2-6, with D uncertain. V was clipped by 3 bases and J by 0 bases, with 7 bases between them. CDR1 SGHDT and CDR2 YYEEEE come from the germline V gene. This CDR3 contains 15 residues. The CDR3 bases are TGTGCCAGCAGCTCTACAGTCTCTGGGGCCAACGTCCTGACTTTC. It translates to CASSSTVSGANVLTF.

The chain uses TRBV7-3 and TRBJ2-5; 9 positions agree with TRBD1. CDR1 is SGHTA and CDR2 is FQGTGA in the germline V gene. V trimming: 5 bases; J trimming: 7 bases; junction bases outside the gene matches: 8. This CDR3 has 14 residues. The CDR3 bases are TGTGCCAGCAGCCAACAGGGGGCCACCGGGACCCAGTACTTC. Protein: CASSQQGATGTQYF.

The V and J genes are TRBV19 and TRBJ1-1, with a tentative D call TRBD1 (6 bases). CDR1 LNHDA and CDR2 SQIVND come from the germline V gene (reference sequence). CDR3 length: 13 residues. The V end was cut by 6 bases, the J end by 4 bases, with 12 bases between. CDR3 in DNA: TGTGCCAGTAGAGACCTAGGGGGCACTGAAGCTTTCTTT. Residues: CASRDLGGTEAFF.

The chain couples TRBV6-5 to TRBJ1-1; D is unclear. The CDR3 contains 15 residues. Germline CDR1 reads MNHEY; CDR2 reads SVGAGI. The ends were cut back, 0 bases at V and 0 bases at J, with 8 bases in the middle. CDR3 sequence: CASSYSVGVNTEAFF. The CDR3, as DNA: TGTGCCAGCAGTTACTCGGTCGGGGTGAACACTGAAGCTTTCTTT.

The sample holds a few counts of this clone. V and J are TRBV27 and TRBJ2-2; D might be TRBD2 (5 bases). Germline CDR1 MNHEY, CDR2 SMNVEV (reference sequence). The CDR3 spans 15 residues. V lost 6 bases and J 4 bases, leaving 15 bases between the germline ends. DNA of the CDR3: TGTGCCAGCAGCCCACATACTAGTTTCACCGGGGAGCTGTTTTTT. Amino acids: CASSPHTSFTGELFF.

The chain is built from TRBV5-5 and TRBJ1-4; no clear D. Germline V gene data show CDR1 as SGHKS and CDR2 as YYEKEE (reference sequence). Trimming shortened V by 3 bases and J by 0 bases, and 12 bases separated the two germline ends. The CDR3 spans 16 residues. CDR3 sequence reads: CASSSRERPTNEKLFF. CDR3 nucleotide sequence: TGTGCCAGCAGCTCGCGAGAGCGGCCAACTAATGAAAAACTGTTTTTT.

The rearrangement joins TRBV6-5 to TRBJ2-1; 9 bases line up with TRBD2. V trimming: 7 bases; J trimming: 6 bases; junction bases outside the gene matches: 7. Germline CDR1 and CDR2: MNHEY and SVGAGI. The CDR3 spans 14 residues. As DNA, the CDR3 is TGTGCCAGCAAAGTAGCGGGGGTCCTCAATGAGCAGTTCTTC. This codes for CASKVAGVLNEQFF.

The CDR3 bases are TGTGCCAGCAGTTTGAGGAGCAATGAGCAGTTCTTC. This sequence encodes CASSLRSNEQFF. The genes are TRBV12-3 or TRBV12-4 and TRBJ2-1, with D unclear. V dropped 3 bases and J dropped 6 bases, with 6 bases sitting between them. CDR3 length: 12 residues.

Comment on this clone: One end of the junction is discordant with germline, which a read error may explain. The V call is TRBV7-7, the J call TRBJ2-1; D perhaps matches TRBD2 (7 bases). The germline gives CDR1 SSHAT, CDR2 FNYEAQ (reference sequence). This CDR3 is 15 amino acids long. CDR3 residues: CASSLSTGGQNEQFF. In nucleotides, the CDR3 is TGTGCTAGCAGCTTATCCACCGGGGGGCAGAATGAGCAGTTCTTC.

CDR3 residues: CASSLRGGETQYF. DNA of the CDR3: TGTGCCAGCAGCTTACGGGGGGGAGAGACCCAGTACTTC. This chain links TRBV7-8 with TRBJ2-5; 8 positions match TRBD2. The ends lost 2 bases at V and 4 bases at J; junction bases unmatched: 0. This CDR3 region has 13 residues. Germline V lookup: CDR1 SGHVS, CDR2 FQNEAQ.